In its sample, the clone carrying this T cell receptor (beta chain) was seen a few times. TCRdb recomputed calls from the RT-PCR reads with MiXCR, one row per CDR3 protein. The repertoire consists of roughly 700,000 distinct CDR3 sequences, with approximately 15% occurring once and the leading ten covering around 10%. Deletions cut 0 bases from V and 1 base from J, with 8 bases between. Germline V lookup: CDR1 WNHNN, CDR2 SYGVQD (reference sequence). This CDR3 has 15 amino acids. This sample was included in a study of response to subunit inactivated influenza vaccine. The chain joins TRBV10-1 to TRBJ2-3, with D unresolved. The input for sequencing was PBMCs from blood, taken about 13 days after vaccination. The sequence was obtained from a man aged 45-60 years who received an inactivated influenza vaccine. The CDR3 DNA reads TGCGCCAGCAGTGAGTCGGTCGGCGGCACAGATACGCAGTATTTT. Its translation: CASSESVGGTDTQYF.